Listed below are T cell receptor beta chains from one sample, sequenced in a study of T cell repertoires in ileal Crohn's disease. Sequencing was performed with immunoSEQ multiplex PCR; in TCRdb, only in-frame clones are kept and a portion is missing. The table shows 13,000 to 15,000 clones, with around four fifths occurring only once. The sequencing input was ileal tissue. These receptors came from an adult with Crohn's disease. Each CDR3 is given with its conserved first and last residue. The order of the fields is J gene, D gene, V gene, clone size, CDR3 protein, CDR3 DNA. D genes are given only for firm matches. The listing skips clone size in some rows; elsewhere it reads once, few, many or a size class.

TRBJ2-2 TRBD1 TRBV5-1 - CASSLGDRYTGELFF TGCGCCAGCAGCTTGGGGGACAGATACACCGGGGAGCTGTTTTTT
TRBJ2-5 - TRBV9 - CASSVNFRGTQYF TGTGCCAGCAGCGTAAATTTTCGGGGGACCCAGTACTTC
TRBJ1-5 - TRBV2 once CASSGEGVSNQPQHF TGTGCCAGCAGTGGCGAGGGCGTTAGCAATCAGCCCCAGCATTTT
TRBJ2-2 TRBD2 TRBV6-6 - CASSFTAGVTGELFF TGTGCCAGCAGTTTCACAGCGGGAGTAACCGGGGAGCTGTTTTTT
TRBJ2-5 - TRBV28 large CASSGGDTFKETQYF TGTGCCAGCAGTGGGGGGGACACGTTCAAAGAGACCCAGTACTTC
TRBJ2-3 TRBD2 TRBV15 - CATSARAWTSLGGDTQYF TGTGCCACCAGCGCCCGGGCATGGACTAGCCTCGGCGGAGATACGCAGTATTTT
TRBJ2-7 TRBD1 TRBV9 - CASSQGDAYEQYF TGTGCCAGCAGCCAGGGGGACGCCTACGAGCAGTACTTC
TRBJ1-5 - TRBV19 - CASSLGAIQPQHF TGTGCCAGTAGTCTGGGGGCGATTCAGCCCCAGCATTTT
TRBJ2-4 TRBD2 TRBV5-8 - CASSRGLAVKNIQYF TGTGCCAGCAGCCGTGGACTAGCGGTGAAAAACATTCAGTACTTC
TRBJ2-3 TRBD2 TRBV7-3 - CASSSSGGATDTQYF TGTGCCAGCAGCTCCAGCGGGGGGGCCACAGATACGCAGTATTTT
TRBJ2-1 TRBD2 TRBV11-1 - CASSLARLAGGPEQFF TGTGCCAGCAGCTTAGCAAGGCTAGCGGGGGGGCCTGAGCAGTTCTTC
TRBJ1-2 TRBD1 TRBV30 few CAWDRQGEGYTF TGTGCCTGGGACAGACAGGGAGAAGGCTACACCTTC
TRBJ2-7 - TRBV6-5 - CASSIGGFYEQYF TGTGCCAGCAGTATAGGGGGTTTCTACGAGCAGTACTTC
TRBJ1-2 TRBD1 TRBV28 - CASSRTGTGVIGYTF TGTGCCAGCAGCCGAACCGGGACAGGGGTGATTGGCTACACCTTC
TRBJ2-5 TRBD2 TRBV6-5 - CASSPSGREETQYF TGTGCCAGCAGTCCTAGCGGGAGGGAAGAGACCCAGTACTTC
TRBJ2-4 - TRBV2 - CASSEDRVAKNIQYF TGTGCCAGCAGTGAAGACAGGGTTGCCAAAAACATTCAGTACTTC
TRBJ2-2 - TRBV19 - CASSIGRVNTGELFF TGTGCCAGTAGTATTGGCAGGGTAAACACCGGGGAGCTGTTTTTT
TRBJ2-7 - TRBV15 - CATSKDRRYEQYF TGTGCCACCAGCAAGGACAGACGCTACGAGCAGTACTTC
TRBJ1-2 - TRBV6-1 - CASSPSGGLGYTF TGTGCCAGCAGTCCAAGCGGGGGGCTCGGCTACACCTTC
TRBJ1-6 - TRBV5-1 - CASRDSTGSPLHF TGCGCCAGCAGGGACAGTACGGGATCACCCCTCCACTTT
TRBJ2-7 - TRBV30 - CASYRDTYEQYF TGTGCCTCCTACAGGGATACCTACGAGCAGTACTTC
TRBJ2-1 TRBD2 TRBV5-1 - CASSLGVTNSGIDEQFF TGCGCCAGCAGCTTGGGGGTCACGAACAGCGGGATTGATGAGCAGTTCTTC
TRBJ1-2 - TRBV7-2 - CASSLAQRNYGYTF TGTGCCAGCAGCTTAGCTCAGCGGAACTATGGCTACACCTTC
TRBJ2-3 - TRBV25-1 - CASSGAPSGRQYF TGTGCCAGCAGTGGGGCACCTTCGGGGAGGCAGTATTTT
TRBJ1-1 TRBD1 TRBV2 - CASSPRTGINTEAFF TGTGCCAGCAGTCCCCGGACAGGGATCAACACTGAAGCTTTCTTT